This is a list of T cell receptor beta chains from one sample in a study of cytomegalovirus exposure and HLA in healthy donors. Assay: immunoSEQ multiplex PCR; the TCRdb copy retains only in-frame clones and omits some. The table has 85,000 to 100,000 clones, about nine tenths seen once. The specimen was PBMCs. The receptors shown here come from a man aged 30 to 45 in good health and CMV-seropositive. CDR3s include the opening cysteine and the closing phenylalanine or tryptophan. The D gene is left open where the match is weak. A clone size is listed for some rows: how often the clone was seen (once, few, many), or a class if it is expanded.

TRBJ2-3,-,TRBV6-1,-,TGTGCCAGCAGTAAAGCAGGGGCGCTAGGGGCAGATACGCAGTATTTT,CASSKAGALGADTQYF
TRBJ2-1,-,TRBV7-9,-,TGTGCCAGCAGCGAGCGGGCCGAGAGGAATGAGCAGTTCTTC,CASSERAERNEQFF
TRBJ1-4,TRBD1,TRBV15,-,TGTGCCACCAGCGAGGGACAGCTTAATGAAAAACTGTTTTTT,CATSEGQLNEKLFF
TRBJ2-1,TRBD1,TRBV7-9,-,TGTGCCAGCAGCTTGGGACAGGGGGCGCAAAACAATGAGCAGTTCTTC,CASSLGQGAQNNEQFF
TRBJ2-5,TRBD2,TRBV5-4,-,TGTGCCAGCAGCTTGGATAGCGGGAGTTGGGAGACCCAGTACTTC,CASSLDSGSWETQYF
TRBJ1-4,TRBD1,TRBV29-1,few,TGCAGCGCACAGGGGGCAACTAATGAAAAACTGTTTTTT,CSAQGATNEKLFF
TRBJ2-3,TRBD1,TRBV7-9,-,TGTGCCAGCAGCGACACCGGGACAGGGTTTTCTAAGCAGTATTTT,CASSDTGTGFSKQYF
TRBJ1-4,TRBD1,TRBV9,-,TGTGCCAGCAGCGCCGACAGGGGTAGCGAAAAACTGTTTTTT,CASSADRGSEKLFF
TRBJ2-1,TRBD2,TRBV13,-,TGTGCCAGCAGCTTACTAGCGGGAGTATCCCCCTACAATGAGCAGTTCTTC,CASSLLAGVSPYNEQFF
TRBJ2-1,TRBD2,TRBV7-9,few,TGTGCCAGCAGCTTAGGAACGCTAGCGGGTTACAATGAGCAGTTCTTC,CASSLGTLAGYNEQFF
TRBJ2-1,-,TRBV27,-,TGTGCCAGCAGTCCGAATCTTGGACAGTCCAGCTCCTACAATGAGCAGTTCTTC,CASSPNLGQSSSYNEQFF
TRBJ2-7,-,TRBV28,-,TGTGCTAGCGCCCGGCCACCTGCGGGAGAGCAGTACTTC,CASARPPAGEQYF
TRBJ1-4,TRBD1,TRBV27,-,TGTGCCAGCAGTTTAAGGACAGGGGGCCTTCTACAGGATGCAACTAATGAAAAACTGTTTTTT,CASSLRTGGLLQDATNEKLFF
TRBJ1-3,-,TRBV11-3,-,TGTGCCAGCAGCCCCCAGACGTCGACAGGAAAACTCTCTGGAAACACCATATATTTT,CASSPQTSTGKLSGNTIYF
TRBJ2-7,TRBD1,TRBV5-6,-,TGTGCCAGCATCCGCTGGGACAGACCCTACGAGCAGTACTTC,CASIRWDRPYEQYF
TRBJ2-1,-,TRBV28,-,TGTGCCAGCAATGGTAGATCCTCCTACAATGAGCAGTTCTTC,CASNGRSSYNEQFF
TRBJ2-7,TRBD2,TRBV27,-,TGTGCCAGCAGTTTTGGGGCTAGCGGGAGCTACGAGCAGTACTTC,CASSFGASGSYEQYF
TRBJ2-1,TRBD2,TRBV9,-,TGTGCCAGCATGCCGGGACTAGCGGGAGGGCCTGTCTTCGGTGAGCAGTTCTTC,CASMPGLAGGPVFGEQFF
TRBJ2-5,TRBD2,TRBV30,-,TGTGCCTGGAGTGTACGCGGGAGAACCCAAGAGACCCAGTACTTC,CAWSVRGRTQETQYF
TRBJ1-1,-,TRBV4-1,once,TGCGCCAGCAGCCATTCGAGGGGGGGAGGCCAAGCTTTCTTT,CASSHSRGGGQAFF
TRBJ2-2,TRBD2,TRBV18,-,TGTGCCAGCTCACCACCGGTTCTAGCGGGAGGTCCCGGGGAGCTGTTTTTT,CASSPPVLAGGPGELFF
TRBJ1-5,-,TRBV4-2,-,TGTGCCAGCAGCCAAGATGTGGGGGCAGGGCAGCCCCAGCATTTT,CASSQDVGAGQPQHF
TRBJ2-2,-,TRBV4-1,-,TGCGCCAGCAGCCAAGGTCTGGGCGAGGGATCCGGGGAGCTGTTTTTT,CASSQGLGEGSGELFF
TRBJ2-1,TRBD1,TRBV10-2,once,TGCGCCAGCCGGGACAGGGGATCCTACAATGAGCAGTTCTTC,CASRDRGSYNEQFF
TRBJ2-3,TRBD1,TRBV4-1,-,TGCGCCAGCAGCCAAGATTTTCCAGGGGGAGATACGCAGTATTTT,CASSQDFPGGDTQYF
TRBJ2-7,-,TRBV6-5,-,TGTGCCAGCAGTTACTCGACGGGGTGGTTCATCTACGAGCAGTACTTC,CASSYSTGWFIYEQYF
TRBJ1-2,-,TRBV30,once,TGTGCCTGGGGAGAGAGGAGCTACACCTTC,CAWGERSYTF
TRBJ2-7,TRBD1,TRBV4-2,-,TGTGCCAGCAGTCCGGGACAGGCCAGCTACGAGCAGTACTTC,CASSPGQASYEQYF
TRBJ1-2,TRBD1,TRBV28,-,TGTGCCAGCAGCCCTCCAGACAGGGTGGGTGGCTACACCTTC,CASSPPDRVGGYTF
TRBJ2-7,TRBD1,TRBV9,-,TGTGCCAGCAGCGGACCCACAGGGGGCGAGCAGTACTTC,CASSGPTGGEQYF
TRBJ2-7,-,TRBV27,-,TGTGCCAGCAGTTCGTCAGGGGCCTCATCCTACGAGCAGTACTTC,CASSSSGASSYEQYF
TRBJ2-7,TRBD2,TRBV29-1,-,TGCAGCGTGAGGGGACTAGTATCCCACGGGCAGTACTTC,CSVRGLVSHGQYF
TRBJ2-6,-,TRBV19,-,TGTGCCAGCATGGACTTTCCCGGGCGATCTGGGGCCAACGTCCTGACTTTC,CASMDFPGRSGANVLTF
TRBJ2-3,TRBD2,TRBV10-3,once,TGTGCCATCAGTGAGGGGCAGGGAGGGCAACTAAATACGCAGTATTTT,CAISEGQGGQLNTQYF
TRBJ1-1,TRBD1,TRBV18,-,TGTGCCAGCTCGCCACGGGGGACAGGGGGAACTGAAGCTTTCTTT,CASSPRGTGGTEAFF
TRBJ2-3,-,TRBV21-1,large,TGTGCCAGCAGCGTCCGTGGACTAGCGGGAGATAAGGCAGATACGCAGTATTTT,CASSVRGLAGDKADTQYF
TRBJ2-5,TRBD1,TRBV7-8,-,TGTGCCAGCAGCTTCGCGACGGGACAGGGAGAAGAGACCCAGTACTTC,CASSFATGQGEETQYF
TRBJ2-1,-,TRBV4-2,-,TGTGCCAGCAGCCAAGTGGCTTTGGGGGGAAGCTCCTACAATGAGCAGTTCTTC,CASSQVALGGSSYNEQFF
TRBJ1-2,TRBD1,TRBV10-3,-,TGTGCCATCAGTGGGACCGGACAGGGGGATGGCTACACCTTC,CAISGTGQGDGYTF
TRBJ2-7,-,TRBV6-1,few,TGTGCCAGCAGGGTCAGGTCACAGGGAGAGCAGTACTTC,CASRVRSQGEQYF
TRBJ2-7,-,TRBV5-6,-,TGTGCCAGCAGCTTGGGACCCCCTGACACTTACGAGCAGTACTTC,CASSLGPPDTYEQYF
TRBJ2-2,-,TRBV4-1,-,TGCGCCAGCAGCCAATGGGCAGGGAACACCGGGGAGCTGTTTTTT,CASSQWAGNTGELFF
TRBJ2-3,-,TRBV2,-,TGTGCCAGCAGTGACAGGGGAATGCTAAAGGGCACAGATACGCAGTATTTT,CASSDRGMLKGTDTQYF
TRBJ2-3,TRBD2,TRBV5-5,-,TGTGCCAGCAGCTTGGGAGCGGGGCCCAGCACAGATACGCAGTATTTT,CASSLGAGPSTDTQYF
TRBJ2-2,-,TRBV5-1,-,TGCGCCAGCAGCTTGGCCAGAGGGAGCGGCGGGGAGCTGTTTTTT,CASSLARGSGGELFF
TRBJ2-1,TRBD2,TRBV10-2,-,TGCGCCAGCAGAGGAGCGGGAGGGCTGCTGAATGAGCAGTTCTTC,CASRGAGGLLNEQFF
TRBJ2-5,TRBD2,TRBV6-1,once,TGTGCCAGCAAGGCCGGGGGGGCGATGTTAGAGACCCAGTACTTC,CASKAGGAMLETQYF
TRBJ2-3,TRBD2,TRBV10-3,-,TGTGCCATCAGTGAGAATCTAGCGGGAGTAACAGATACGCAGTATTTT,CAISENLAGVTDTQYF
TRBJ2-7,-,TRBV29-1,-,TGCAGCGTTGAGGTAGAGCCTCAATACGAGCAGTACTTC,CSVEVEPQYEQYF
TRBJ1-2,-,TRBV25-1,once,TGTGCCAGCAGTGAATCAGGCAGGGTGGGCGGCTACACCTTC,CASSESGRVGGYTF
TRBJ1-2,-,TRBV6-6,-,TGTGCCAGCAGACTAGGGAGATATGGCTACACCTTC,CASRLGRYGYTF
TRBJ2-7,-,TRBV28,-,TGTGCCAGCAGTTTATTGGGAGCCACCTACGAGCAGTACTTC,CASSLLGATYEQYF
TRBJ2-5,-,TRBV6-5,-,TGTGCCACCTCGACTACGCAAGAGACCCAGTACTTC,CATSTTQETQYF
TRBJ2-1,TRBD2,TRBV10-3,-,TGTGCCTCGAAGACTAGCGGGAGGGAGAGCTCCTACAATGAGCAGTTCTTC,CASKTSGRESSYNEQFF
TRBJ2-2,TRBD2,TRBV5-6,-,TGTGCCAGCAGACTAGCGGGCTCGGACGGGGAGCTGTTTTTT,CASRLAGSDGELFF
TRBJ1-1,-,TRBV7-8,-,TGTGCCAGCAGCTTACTAAACGGGGGTTTGGACACTGAAGCTTTCTTT,CASSLLNGGLDTEAFF
TRBJ2-5,-,TRBV28,-,TGTGCCAGCAGCCTACGAGGCAGTTTGGAGACCCAGTACTTC,CASSLRGSLETQYF
TRBJ1-4,TRBD1,TRBV7-9,-,TGTGCCAGCAGCTCCAGGACAGGAACTAATGAAAAACTGTTTTTT,CASSSRTGTNEKLFF
TRBJ2-3,TRBD2,TRBV10-1,-,TGCGCCAGCGGGTCGGGACTAGCGACAAGCACAGATACGCAGTATTTT,CASGSGLATSTDTQYF